This T cell receptor (beta chain) was profiled in a study of graft-versus-host responses after intestinal transplantation. General study results and limits: Allografts of one patient group, those with graft-donor T cell macrochimerism, had high graft-versus-host to host-versus-graft clonal ratios.

Notes on this clone: Its specificity is unknown.

Method: immunoSEQ multiplex PCR; TCRdb's copy keeps in-frame clones and lacks some. Of approximately 24,000 clones in the sample, approximately 93% are singletons; the top ten hold 0.5% to 0.65%. Trimming stripped 6 bases from V and 2 bases from J, with 17 bases between. CDR3 length: 16 residues. Germline V gene sequence: CDR1 SGHDN, CDR2 FVKESK. The starting material was PBMCs, obtained 18 days after transplant. The chain couples TRBV14 to TRBJ1-5; possibly TRBD1 for D (5 bases). This receptor was obtained from a human patient who received an intestinal transplant, so some T cells may come from the graft donor. The CDR3 reads CASRGVEGRGNQPQHF. The DNA for the CDR3 is TGTGCCAGCAGGGGGGTCGAGGGGCGAGGCAATCAGCCCCAGCATTTT.